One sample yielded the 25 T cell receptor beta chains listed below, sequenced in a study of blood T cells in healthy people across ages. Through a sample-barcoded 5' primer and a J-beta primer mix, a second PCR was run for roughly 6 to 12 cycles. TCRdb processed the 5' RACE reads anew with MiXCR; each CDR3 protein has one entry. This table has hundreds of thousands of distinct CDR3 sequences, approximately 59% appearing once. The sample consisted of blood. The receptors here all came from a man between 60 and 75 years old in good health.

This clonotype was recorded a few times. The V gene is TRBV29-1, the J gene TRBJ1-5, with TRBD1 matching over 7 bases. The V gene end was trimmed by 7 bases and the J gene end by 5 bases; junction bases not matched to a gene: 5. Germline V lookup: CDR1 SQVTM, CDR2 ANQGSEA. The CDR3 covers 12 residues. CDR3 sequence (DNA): TGCAGCGCCCGGGACAGCGATCAGCCCCAGCATTTT. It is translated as CSARDSDQPQHF.

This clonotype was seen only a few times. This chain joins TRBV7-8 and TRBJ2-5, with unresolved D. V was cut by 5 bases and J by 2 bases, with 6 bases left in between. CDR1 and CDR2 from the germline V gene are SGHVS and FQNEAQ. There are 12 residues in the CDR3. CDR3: CASSPHQETQYF. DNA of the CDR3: TGTGCCAGCAGCCCCCATCAAGAGACCCAGTACTTC.

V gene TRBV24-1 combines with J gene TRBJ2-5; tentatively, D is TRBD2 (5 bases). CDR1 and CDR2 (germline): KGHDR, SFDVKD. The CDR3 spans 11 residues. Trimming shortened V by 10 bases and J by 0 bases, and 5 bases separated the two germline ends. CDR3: CATGDQETQYF. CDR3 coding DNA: TGTGCCACGGGAGACCAAGAGACCCAGTACTTC.

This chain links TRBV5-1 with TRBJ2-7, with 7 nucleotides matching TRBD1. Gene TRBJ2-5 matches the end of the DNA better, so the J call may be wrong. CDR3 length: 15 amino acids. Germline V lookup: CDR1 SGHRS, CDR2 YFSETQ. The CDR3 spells CASSLALQGTETQYF. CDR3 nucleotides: TGCGCCAGCAGCTTGGCTCTACAGGGGACCGAGACCCAGTACTTC.

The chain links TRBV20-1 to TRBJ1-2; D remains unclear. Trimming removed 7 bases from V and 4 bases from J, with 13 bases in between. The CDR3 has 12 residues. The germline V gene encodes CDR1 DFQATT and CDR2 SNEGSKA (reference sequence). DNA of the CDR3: TGCAGTGTCCCCCGAGAGACCTATGGCTACACCTTC. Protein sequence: CSVPRETYGYTF.

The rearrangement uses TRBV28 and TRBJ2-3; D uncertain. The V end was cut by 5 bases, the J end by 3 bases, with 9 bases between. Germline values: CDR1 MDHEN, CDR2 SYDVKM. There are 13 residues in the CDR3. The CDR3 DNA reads TGTGCCAGCAGTCCCTGGACGACAGATACGCAGTATTTT. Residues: CASSPWTTDTQYF.

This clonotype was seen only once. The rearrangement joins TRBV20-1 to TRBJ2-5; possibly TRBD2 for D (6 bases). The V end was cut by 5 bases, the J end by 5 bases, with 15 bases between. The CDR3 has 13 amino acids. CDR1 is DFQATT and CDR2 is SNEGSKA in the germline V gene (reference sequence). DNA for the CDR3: TGCAGTGCTCGTAGCGGTTCGGTTGAGACCCAGTACTTC. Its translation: CSARSGSVETQYF.

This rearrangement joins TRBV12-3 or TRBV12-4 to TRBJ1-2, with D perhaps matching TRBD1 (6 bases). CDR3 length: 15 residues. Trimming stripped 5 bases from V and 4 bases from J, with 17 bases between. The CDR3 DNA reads TGTGCCAGCAGTCGCCTCGTTGGACAGTTCTATGGCTACACCTTC. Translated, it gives CASSRLVGQFYGYTF.

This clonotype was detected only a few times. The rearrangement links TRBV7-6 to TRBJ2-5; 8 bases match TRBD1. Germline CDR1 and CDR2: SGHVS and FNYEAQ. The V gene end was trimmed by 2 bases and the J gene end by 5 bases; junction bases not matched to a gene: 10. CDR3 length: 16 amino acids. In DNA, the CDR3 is TGTGCCAGCAGCTTACCAACCAGGGGGCCCTTTGAGACCCAGTACTTC. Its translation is CASSLPTRGPFETQYF.

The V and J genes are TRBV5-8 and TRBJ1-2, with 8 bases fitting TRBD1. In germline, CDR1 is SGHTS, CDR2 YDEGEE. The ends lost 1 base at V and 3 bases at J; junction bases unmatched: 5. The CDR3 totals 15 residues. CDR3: CASSLYQGAYYGYTF. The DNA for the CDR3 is TGTGCCAGCAGCTTGTACCAGGGGGCCTACTATGGCTACACCTTC.

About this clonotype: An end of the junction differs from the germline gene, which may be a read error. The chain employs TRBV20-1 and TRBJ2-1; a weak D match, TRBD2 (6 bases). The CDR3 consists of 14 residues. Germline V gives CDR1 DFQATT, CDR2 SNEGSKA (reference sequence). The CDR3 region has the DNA TGCAGTGCGACCGACGGGAGCTCCTACAATGGGCAGTTCTTC. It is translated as CSATDGSSYNGQFF.

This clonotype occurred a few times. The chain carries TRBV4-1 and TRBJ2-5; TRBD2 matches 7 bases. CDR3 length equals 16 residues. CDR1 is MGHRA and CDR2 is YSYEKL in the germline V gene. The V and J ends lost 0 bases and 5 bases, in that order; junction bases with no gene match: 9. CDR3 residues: CASSQDLPSGHETQYF. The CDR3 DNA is TGCGCCAGCAGCCAAGATCTGCCTAGCGGACACGAGACCCAGTACTTC.

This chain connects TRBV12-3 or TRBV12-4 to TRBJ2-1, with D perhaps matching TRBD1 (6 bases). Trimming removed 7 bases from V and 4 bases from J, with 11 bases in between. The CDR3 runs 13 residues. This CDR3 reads CASNKDRYNEQFF. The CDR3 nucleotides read TGTGCCAGCAACAAAGACAGGTACAATGAGCAGTTCTTC.

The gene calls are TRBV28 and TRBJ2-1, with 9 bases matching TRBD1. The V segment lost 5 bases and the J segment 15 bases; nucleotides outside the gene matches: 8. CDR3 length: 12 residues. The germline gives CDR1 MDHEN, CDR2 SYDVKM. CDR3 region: CASSPGQGKAFF. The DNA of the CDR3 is TGTGCCAGCAGTCCAGGACAGGGGAAGGCGTTCTTC. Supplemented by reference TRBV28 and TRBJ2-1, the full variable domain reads DVKVTQSSRYLVKRTGEKVFLECVQDMDHENMFWYRQDPGLGLRLIYFSYDVKMKEKGDIPEGYSVSREKKERFSLILESASTNQTSMYLCASSPGQGKAFFGPGTRLTVL.

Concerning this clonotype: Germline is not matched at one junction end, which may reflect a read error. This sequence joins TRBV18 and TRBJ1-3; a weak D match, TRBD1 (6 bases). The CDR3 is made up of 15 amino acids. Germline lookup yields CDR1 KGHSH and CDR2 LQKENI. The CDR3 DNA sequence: TGTGCCAGCTCACCCAACCACGGACAGCCAAACGCCATATATTTT. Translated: CASSPNHGQPNAIYF.

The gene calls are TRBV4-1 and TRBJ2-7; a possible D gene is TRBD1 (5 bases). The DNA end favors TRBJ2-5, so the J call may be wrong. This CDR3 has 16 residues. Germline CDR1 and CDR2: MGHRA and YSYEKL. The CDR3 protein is CASSHETVSLWETQYF. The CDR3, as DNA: TGCGCCAGCAGCCACGAGACAGTTAGCCTATGGGAGACCCAGTACTTC.

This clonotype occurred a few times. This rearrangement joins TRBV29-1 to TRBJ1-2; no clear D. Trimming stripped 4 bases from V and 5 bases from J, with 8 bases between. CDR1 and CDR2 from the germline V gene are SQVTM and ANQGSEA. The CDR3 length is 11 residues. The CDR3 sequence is CSVGQRYGYTF. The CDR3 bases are TGCAGCGTTGGGCAGAGATATGGCTACACCTTC.

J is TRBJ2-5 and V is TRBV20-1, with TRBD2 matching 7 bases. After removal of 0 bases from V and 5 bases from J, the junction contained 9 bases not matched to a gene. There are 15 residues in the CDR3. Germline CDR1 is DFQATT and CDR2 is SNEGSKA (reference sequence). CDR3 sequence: CSARDPAGLGETQYF. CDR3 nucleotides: TGCAGTGCTAGAGATCCAGCGGGGCTGGGGGAGACCCAGTACTTC.

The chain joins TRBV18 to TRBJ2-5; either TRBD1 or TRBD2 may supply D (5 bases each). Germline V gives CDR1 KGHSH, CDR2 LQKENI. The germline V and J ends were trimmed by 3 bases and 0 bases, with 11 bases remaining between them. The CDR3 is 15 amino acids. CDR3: CASSPNGADQETQYF. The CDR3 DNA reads TGTGCCAGCTCACCCAACGGGGCGGACCAAGAGACCCAGTACTTC.

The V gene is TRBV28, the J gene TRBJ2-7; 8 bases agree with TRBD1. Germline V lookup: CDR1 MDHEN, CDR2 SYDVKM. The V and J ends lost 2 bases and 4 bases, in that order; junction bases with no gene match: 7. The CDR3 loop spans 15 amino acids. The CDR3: CASSLGDRRRYEQYF. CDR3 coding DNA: TGTGCCAGCAGTTTAGGGGACAGGCGAAGATACGAGCAGTACTTC.

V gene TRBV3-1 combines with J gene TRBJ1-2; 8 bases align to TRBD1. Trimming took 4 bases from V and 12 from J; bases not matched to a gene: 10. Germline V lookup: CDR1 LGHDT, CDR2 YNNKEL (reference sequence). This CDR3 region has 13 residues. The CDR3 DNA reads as TGTGCCAGCAGCCCGACAGGGGAGGGCGGCCACACCTTC. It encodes CASSPTGEGGHTF.

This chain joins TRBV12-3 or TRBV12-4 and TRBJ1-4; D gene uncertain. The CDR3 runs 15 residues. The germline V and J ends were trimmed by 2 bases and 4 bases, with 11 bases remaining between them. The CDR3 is CASSLSSRGNEKLFF. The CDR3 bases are TGTGCCAGCAGTTTATCCTCCCGGGGTAATGAAAAACTGTTTTTT.

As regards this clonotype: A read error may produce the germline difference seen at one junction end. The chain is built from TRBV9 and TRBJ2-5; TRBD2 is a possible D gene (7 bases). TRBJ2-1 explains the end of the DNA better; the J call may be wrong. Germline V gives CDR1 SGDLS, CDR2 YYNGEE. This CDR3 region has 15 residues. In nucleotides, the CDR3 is TGCGCCAGCGACACCGGGGGGCCAGGCCAAGAGACCCAGTTCTTC. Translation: CASDTGGPGQETQFF.

The CDR3 DNA follows: TGCGCCAGCATGCGCGGGGGGGCCGGTGAGCAGTTCTTC. As protein: CASMRGGAGEQFF. This chain uses TRBV5-1 with TRBJ2-1; TRBD2 matches at 9 bases. The CDR3 totals 13 residues. Per the germline V gene, CDR1 is SGHRS and CDR2 is YFSETQ. Trimming took 6 bases from V and 9 from J; bases not matched to a gene: 7.

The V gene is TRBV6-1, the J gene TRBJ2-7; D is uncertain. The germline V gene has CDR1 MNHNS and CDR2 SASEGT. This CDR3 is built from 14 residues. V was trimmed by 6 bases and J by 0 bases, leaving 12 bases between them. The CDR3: CASRTLLSSYEQYF. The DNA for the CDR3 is TGTGCCAGCAGGACACTCCTGAGCTCCTACGAGCAGTACTTC.